These T cell receptor beta chains were read from a single sample in a study of T cell responses to AZD1222 COVID-19 vaccine. The table came from immunoSEQ multiplex PCR; TCRdb's copy has only in-frame clones and leaves some out. The sample contains more than 150,000 clones, roughly 93% of which appear only once. The sequencing here drew on peripheral blood, taken on day 0 of AZD1222 vaccination. The receptor source for this set is an adult in good health. Each CDR3 is given without its conserved first and last residue. Fields, in order: J gene, V gene, CDR3 protein.

J gene: TRBJ1-5; V gene: TRBV4-3; CDR3 protein: ASSQQHRHNQPQH
J gene: TRBJ2-3; V gene: TRBV7-9; CDR3 protein: ASKLADEDTQY
J gene: TRBJ1-6; V gene: TRBV5-1; CDR3 protein: ASSLDPGWGSPLH
J gene: TRBJ2-7; V gene: TRBV5-4; CDR3 protein: ASSLAALDYEQY
J gene: TRBJ2-1; V gene: TRBV7-3; CDR3 protein: ASSPGGPLQF
J gene: TRBJ1-1; V gene: TRBV13; CDR3 protein: ASSLGRGMRTEAF
J gene: TRBJ1-6; V gene: TRBV9; CDR3 protein: ASSVGVGDLSYNSPLH
J gene: TRBJ1-1; V gene: TRBV18; CDR3 protein: ASSPSRAGPFLNTEAF
J gene: TRBJ1-1; V gene: TRBV28; CDR3 protein: ASSLRGTGGTEAF
J gene: TRBJ2-1; V gene: TRBV29-1; CDR3 protein: SVDSGAGKDEQF
J gene: TRBJ1-1; V gene: TRBV27; CDR3 protein: ASSLKGGTEAF
J gene: TRBJ1-2; V gene: TRBV21-1; CDR3 protein: ASPHIRVGNYGYT
J gene: TRBJ1-1; V gene: TRBV19; CDR3 protein: ASSEARWNTEAF
J gene: TRBJ2-7; V gene: TRBV29-1; CDR3 protein: SVEDRGGRGYEQY
J gene: TRBJ1-1; V gene: TRBV12-3/TRBV12-4; CDR3 protein: ASSQGGLQF
J gene: TRBJ2-7; V gene: TRBV9; CDR3 protein: ASSVESSGGTTSYEQY
J gene: TRBJ2-6; V gene: TRBV2; CDR3 protein: ASSEGRQGGLLGANVLT
J gene: TRBJ2-5; V gene: TRBV2; CDR3 protein: ATKTEGLETQY
J gene: TRBJ1-2; V gene: TRBV11-1; CDR3 protein: ASSHGTGDYGYT
J gene: TRBJ2-3; V gene: TRBV7-3; CDR3 protein: ASTTSPGTDTQY
J gene: TRBJ1-5; V gene: TRBV15; CDR3 protein: ATSRGGFSNQPQH
J gene: TRBJ2-7; V gene: TRBV29-1; CDR3 protein: SVDGGRYEQY
J gene: TRBJ1-5; V gene: TRBV5-4; CDR3 protein: ASSQGGGNQPQH
J gene: TRBJ2-7; V gene: TRBV5-1; CDR3 protein: ASSLGQRPYEQY
J gene: TRBJ1-6; V gene: TRBV5-1; CDR3 protein: ASSLSTNNSPLH
J gene: TRBJ2-5; V gene: TRBV19; CDR3 protein: ASSTQETQY